The present T cell receptor beta chain was sequenced within a study of T cells in Graves' hyperthyroidism and ophthalmopathy (dated by TCRdb to 2018 to 2020). With regard to the full study: Peripheral blood samples were taken at initial diagnosis, before any treatment was given. To identify TCR V-J signatures that set the groups apart, the researchers used a discovery cohort of about a hundred patients, made up of roughly 45 with Graves' ophthalmopathy and approximately 57 with stable Graves' hyperthyroidism. Prospective prediction of ophthalmopathy was tested in an independent validation cohort consisting of some 18 hyperthyroidism patients and some 17 patients who later progressed to ophthalmopathy. The roughly 100 discovery patients were randomly divided into training and test sets at a 7:3 ratio. In addition, the study compared T-cell repertoires in thyroid tissue and in blood from six Graves' hyperthyroidism patients. Once sampling was done, hyperthyroidism patients were given methimazole at a starting dose of 30 mg daily, whereas ophthalmopathy patients were given high-dose intravenous methylprednisolone. According to the paper, TCR Vbeta CDR3 sequencing was carried out on about 140 peripheral blood samples, which came from fewer than 50 ophthalmopathy, 75 to 80 hyperthyroidism and approximately 17 progressor patients. What the work shows at the level of the full study, not this receptor alone: Most expanded thyroid clonotypes (frequency above 0.001) were also detected in blood, suggesting blood repertoires may reflect thyroid immune responses. Sample size was not statistically predetermined, and investigators were not blinded to group allocation. In validation, progression to ophthalmopathy was predicted by the model with more than 65% sensitivity and approximately 78% specificity, a median of 6.5 months before onset. A model built on a 13 V-J signature distinguished ophthalmopathy from stable hyperthyroidism, reaching roughly 88% sensitivity and 81.08% specificity in cross-validation and 80%/75% in testing.

This clonotype was picked up a small number of times. This receptor's antigen is unknown. No base-level quality is on record; no much larger clone is a single base apart. V and J lose 6 bases and 5 bases, and a span of 17 bases separates them. Counted from cysteine to phenylalanine, this CDR3 has 14 amino acids. Just CDR3 DNA is preserved here, 42 bases in frame from base 1. CDR1 and CDR2 (SGDLS, YYNGEE) derive from the germline V gene. The TCR beta CDR3 regions were amplified from the RNA transcripts. For the first round of RT-PCR on the TCR CDR3, the HTBI primer set was used together with the Qiagen OneStep RT-PCR kit. Libraries were constructed in a second round of multiplex PCR, after which size selection and purification were carried out. Libraries were sequenced paired-end with 100 bp reads on an Illumina HiSeq2000. Processing in the source paper ran as follows. SOAPnuke was used to process the raw data, with reads discarded if the reads contained adapters or uncalled bases, had a mean Phred below 15, or lacked an exact constant-primer or identifier match. COPE v1.2.5 was used to merge high-quality paired reads, and clonotypes were defined as unique nucleotide sequences. MiTCR v1.1 was used to align clonotypes to the IMGT TRBV, TRBD and TRBJ reference segments. The analysis included only V-J combinations with a frequency above 0.0001, which together covered 99% to 99.2% of the repertoires. A TCS score was defined as the ratio between F50 (clonal expansion) and ExV (chaos), using BLOSUM62-based TCRdist between CDR3 peptides within each V-J. Welch's t-statistics and random forest reduced approximately 520 V-J features to some 14, which were used in a naive Bayes classifier (R e1071). TCRdb cleaned the public reads at Q25 with fastp, built clones with MiXCR and kept in-frame beta chains. Duplicate CDR3 protein sequences are folded into a single record with the most common DNA and genes. The V and J calls come from TCRdb's annotation, not from the publication. The sample table shows around 570,000 distinct CDR3 sequences, and about 20% are seen once. 45% to 50% of the sample comes from the top ten.

Ophthalmopathy patients had moderately to severely active disease, with a Clinical Activity Score of 3 or more, a NOSPECS grade of 4 or more, and a disease duration of less than 3 months. Patients with uncontrolled infections, other autoimmune diseases, pregnancy or lactation were excluded. Diagnoses were established on the basis of clinical symptoms, serum thyroxine and TRAb, thyroid ultrasound, and orbital computed tomography. Ficoll-Paque density gradient centrifugation was used to isolate PBMCs from approximately 11 ml of fresh peripheral blood. Total RNA was extracted using Trizol reagent, and RNA quality was assessed on an Agilent 2100 Bioanalyzer.

Sequencing was performed on blood. The V gene is TRBV9 and the J gene is TRBJ2-5; matching of 6 bases hints at TRBD1 as the D gene. The TCR sequence derives from a man aged 40-49 years with Graves' ophthalmopathy. The nucleotide sequence is TGTGCCAGCACTGCCAGGGGTGATTGGGAGACCCAGTACTTC. It translates to CASTARGDWETQYF.